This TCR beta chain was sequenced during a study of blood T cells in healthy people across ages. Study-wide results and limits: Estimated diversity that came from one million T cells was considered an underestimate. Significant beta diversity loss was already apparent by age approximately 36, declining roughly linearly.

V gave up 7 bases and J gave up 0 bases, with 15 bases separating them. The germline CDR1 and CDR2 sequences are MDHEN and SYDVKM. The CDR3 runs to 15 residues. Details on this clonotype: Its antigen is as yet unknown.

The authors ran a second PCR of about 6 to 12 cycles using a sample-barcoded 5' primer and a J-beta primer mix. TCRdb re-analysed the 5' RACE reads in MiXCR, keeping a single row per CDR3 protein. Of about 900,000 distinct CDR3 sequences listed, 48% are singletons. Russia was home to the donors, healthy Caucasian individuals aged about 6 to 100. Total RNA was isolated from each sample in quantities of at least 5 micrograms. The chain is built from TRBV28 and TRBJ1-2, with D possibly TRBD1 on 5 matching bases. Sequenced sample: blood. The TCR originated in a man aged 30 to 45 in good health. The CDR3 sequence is CASIARQKPNYGYTF. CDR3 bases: TGTGCCAGCATTGCGAGACAGAAACCTAACTATGGCTACACCTTC.